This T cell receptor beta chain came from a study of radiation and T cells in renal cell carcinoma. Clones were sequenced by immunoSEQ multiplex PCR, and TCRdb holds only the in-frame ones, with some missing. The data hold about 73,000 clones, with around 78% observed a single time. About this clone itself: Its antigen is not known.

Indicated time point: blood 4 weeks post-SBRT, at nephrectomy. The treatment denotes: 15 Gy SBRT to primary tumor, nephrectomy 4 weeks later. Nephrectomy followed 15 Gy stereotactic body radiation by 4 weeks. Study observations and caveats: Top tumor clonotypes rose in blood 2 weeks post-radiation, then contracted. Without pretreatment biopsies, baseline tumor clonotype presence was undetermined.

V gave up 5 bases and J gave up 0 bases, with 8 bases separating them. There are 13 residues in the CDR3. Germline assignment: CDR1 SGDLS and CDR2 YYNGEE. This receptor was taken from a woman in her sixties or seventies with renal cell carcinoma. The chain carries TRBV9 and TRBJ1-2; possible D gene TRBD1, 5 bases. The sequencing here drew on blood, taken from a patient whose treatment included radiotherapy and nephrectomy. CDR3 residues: CASSRDANYGYTF. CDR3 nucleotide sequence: TGTGCCAGCAGTCGGGACGCTAACTATGGCTACACCTTC.